This paragraph reports one TCR beta chain. Its antigen is not identified. This sample is part of a study of identical twins. Whole-study results and caveats: Insertions ran lower in abundant cord blood beta clonotypes, though not in memory repertoires.

Germline CDR1 reads DFQATT; CDR2 reads SNEGSKA (reference sequence). The CDR3 covers 20 residues. V gave up 1 base and J gave up 0 bases; unmatched junction bases: 13. Unique molecular identifiers were present on the cDNA, and a universal primer site came from template switching. A single record per CDR3 protein comes from TCRdb applying MiXCR to the 5' RACE reads. Of approximately 890,000 distinct CDR3 sequences detected, 9% to 15% appear once; the ten largest clones hold around 1.5%. These sequences were also reported in another study, on yellow fever vaccine responses in identical twins.

The receptor was isolated from a woman aged 18-29 years in good health. The sample comprised PBMCs. The chain links TRBV20-1 to TRBJ2-1, with 12 bases that match TRBD2. The CDR3 DNA reads as TGCAGTGCTAGAGTTCCCGGACTAGCGGGAACTTGGAACTCCTACAATGAGCAGTTCTTC. It specifies CSARVPGLAGTWNSYNEQFF.